This TCR beta chain originates from a study of shared clonotypes between healthy human individuals. Trimming cost V 4 bases and J 6 bases; bases outside gene matches: 7. There are 14 residues in the CDR3. CDR1 and CDR2 (germline): SGHRS, YFSETQ. Assay: immunoSEQ multiplex PCR; the TCRdb copy retains only in-frame clones and omits some. The sample contains under 2.5 million clones, under 95% of which appear only once. Every donor, a Caucasian adult, lived in Nashville, Tennessee. Negatively enriched CD4+ T cells were divided by CD45RA into naive and memory. The origin of this receptor is a young man in good health. Some clones in this sample may be carry-over from other donors' samples. The chain carries TRBV5-1 and TRBJ1-1, with TRBD1 matching 9 bases. Material: naive CD4+ T cells from PBMCs. Indicated subset: CD45RA+ positively selected. As DNA, the CDR3 is TGCGCCAGCAGCCCGGACAGGGGTATCTCTGAAGCTTTCTTT. Translated, it gives CASSPDRGISEAFF. The full variable domain, in which reference TRBV5-1 and TRBJ1-1 provide the parts outside the CDR3, is KAGVTQTPRYLIKTRGQQVTLSCSPISGHRSVSWYQQTPGQGLQFLFEYFSETQRNKGNFPGRFSGRQFSNSRSEMNVSTLELGDSALYLCASSPDRGISEAFFGQGTRLTVV.